This TCR beta chain was recovered during a study of blood T cell repertoires in COVID-19. TCRdb's table, derived via immunoSEQ multiplex PCR, lists solely in-frame clones and lacks some. Here the sample spans 30,000 to 40,000 clones, nearly 90% being singletons. The count of this clone is one. The receptor was isolated from a man between 65 and 79 years old with active COVID-19. The sequencing input was peripheral blood.

The CDR3, as DNA: TGTGCCACCAGCGGCCTAGAACCGTCCCCAGATACGCAGTATTTT. Encoded protein: CATSGLEPSPDTQYF. The chain uses TRBV15 and TRBJ2-3; no clear D gene. Germline CDR1 LNHNV, CDR2 YYDKDF (reference sequence). The germline V and J ends were trimmed by 5 bases and 4 bases, with 16 bases remaining between them. CDR3 length equals 15 residues.